Presented here are 15 T cell receptor beta chains from one specimen sequenced in a study of PD-L1 blockade in urothelial cancer. Clones were sequenced by immunoSEQ multiplex PCR, and TCRdb holds only the in-frame ones, with some missing. Of some 74,000 clones listed, about 85% were seen once; the top ten hold approximately 6.7%. The time point is: pretreatment peripheral blood. Sequenced material: PBMCs, taken around atezolizumab (anti-PD-L1) treatment. The receptors shown here come from a man aged 35 to 55 with urothelial cancer.

The rearrangement uses TRBV5-6 and TRBJ2-7; weak D call: TRBD2 (5 bases). V lost 3 bases and J 0 bases, leaving 13 bases between the germline ends. The germline V gene encodes CDR1 SGHDT and CDR2 YYEEEE. The CDR3 has 15 amino acids. The CDR3 coding sequence is TGTGCCAGCAGCTCGACAACTGGGAGCTCCTACGAGCAGTACTTC. Translating it yields CASSSTTGSSYEQYF.

CDR3: CASSLPGGNEAFF. For the CDR3, the DNA is TGCGCCAGCAGCTTGCCCGGGGGAAATGAAGCTTTCTTT. This chain links TRBV5-1 with TRBJ1-1; D perhaps matches TRBD1 (5 bases). V was trimmed by 1 base and J by 7 bases, leaving 11 bases between them. Per the germline V gene, CDR1 is SGHRS and CDR2 is YFSETQ. This CDR3 comprises 13 residues.

The chain couples TRBV7-9 to TRBJ2-7; no clear D. In germline, CDR1 is SEHNR, CDR2 FQNEAQ (reference sequence). Trimming removed 5 bases from V and 3 bases from J, with 5 bases in between. There are 11 residues in the CDR3. The CDR3 DNA reads TGTGCCAGCAGCCCCTACTACGAGCAGTACTTC. Residues: CASSPYYEQYF.

The chain recombines TRBV4-1 with TRBJ2-3, with TRBD2 identical over 11 bases. The length of the CDR3 is 17 residues. The V segment lost 4 bases and the J segment 5 bases; nucleotides outside the gene matches: 11. The germline CDR1 and CDR2 sequences are MGHRA and YSYEKL. This CDR3 is CASSRRTSGRIEDTQYF. The CDR3 DNA follows: TGCGCCAGCAGCCGCCGAACTAGCGGGAGAATTGAAGATACGCAGTATTTT.

The chain uses TRBV7-2 and TRBJ2-2, with 7 positions matching TRBD1. The V segment lost 5 bases and the J segment 6 bases; nucleotides outside the gene matches: 6. Germline V gene lookup returns CDR1 SGHTA and CDR2 FQGNSA. The CDR3 totals 14 residues. The CDR3 reads CASSIRQGSGELFF. The CDR3 DNA is TGTGCCAGCAGCATACGACAGGGATCCGGGGAGCTGTTTTTT.

The genes are TRBV5-1 and TRBJ2-5; 7 nucleotides agree with TRBD1. This CDR3 spans 15 amino acids. The V gene's germline CDR1 is SGHRS and CDR2 YFSETQ. V lost 4 bases to trimming and J lost 0 bases; unmatched junction nucleotides: 6. The CDR3 loop reads CASSPSGQYQETQYF. In nucleotides, the CDR3 is TGCGCCAGCAGCCCCTCGGGACAGTACCAAGAGACCCAGTACTTC.

The chain recombines TRBV27 with TRBJ2-1; 7 bases map to TRBD1. The CDR3 has 16 amino acids. Trimming took 7 bases from V and 2 from J; bases not matched to a gene: 11. Germline V gene data show CDR1 as MNHEY and CDR2 as SMNVEV (reference sequence). The DNA of the CDR3 is TGTGCCAGCATCCTCAAGGGGGACAGACCCTACAATGAGCAGTTCTTC. Translation: CASILKGDRPYNEQFF.

In this sample, this clone turned up once. The chain joins TRBV7-2 to TRBJ2-3, with 9 bases that match TRBD2. The CDR3 has 18 amino acids. The V gene's germline CDR1 is SGHTA and CDR2 FQGNSA. V was pared by 1 base and J by 2 bases, with 10 bases of the junction left unmatched. The CDR3 protein is CASSLVGLRLAATDTQYF. CDR3 in DNA: TGTGCCAGCAGCTTAGTAGGGTTGAGACTAGCGGCCACAGATACGCAGTATTTT.

This clone has a single count. The chain joins TRBV4-1 to TRBJ2-6; TRBD2 is a possible D gene (5 bases). V gave up 4 bases and J gave up 2 bases, with 15 bases separating them. Germline V gene sequence: CDR1 MGHRA, CDR2 YSYEKL. The CDR3 consists of 17 residues. CDR3 amino acids: CASSRRGLGTGANVLTF. In nucleotides, the CDR3 is TGCGCCAGCAGCCGCCGAGGGTTGGGTACTGGGGCCAACGTCCTGACTTTC.

The chain joins TRBV5-4 to TRBJ2-7, with D possibly matching TRBD2 (6 bases). The CDR3 length is 13 residues. The ends were cut back, 4 bases at V and 11 bases at J, with 19 bases in the middle. Germline V gene sequence: CDR1 SGHNT, CDR2 YYREEE (reference sequence). CDR3 region: CASSPEREDRKYF. The CDR3 nucleotides are TGTGCCAGCAGCCCCGAGAGGGAGGATAGGAAGTACTTC.

The gene calls are TRBV9 and TRBJ2-1, with TRBD1 matching 9 bases. The CDR3 consists of 17 residues. Germline CDR1 reads SGDLS; CDR2 reads YYNGEE. Trimming removed 4 bases from V and 6 bases from J; junction bases left unmatched: 14. CDR3 residues: CASSPFPGGTGSNEQFF. Here the CDR3 DNA reads TGTGCCAGCAGCCCATTCCCCGGGGGGACAGGGAGCAATGAGCAGTTCTTC. The variable domain in full, completed from reference TRBV9 and TRBJ2-1, reads DSGVTQTPKHLITATGQRVTLRCSPRSGDLSVYWYQQSLDQGLQFLIQYYNGEERAKGNILERFSAQQFPDLHSELNLSSLELGDSALYFCASSPFPGGTGSNEQFFGPGTRLTVL.

The table lists this clone with a count of one. The chain is built from TRBV5-1 and TRBJ2-5, with 9 bases matching TRBD1. Germline V lookup: CDR1 SGHRS, CDR2 YFSETQ. After removal of 0 bases from V and 4 bases from J, the junction contained 4 bases not matched to a gene. The CDR3 length is 15 residues. The CDR3 reads CASSLEGTGRETQYF. The CDR3 DNA reads TGCGCCAGCAGCTTGGAAGGGACAGGGAGAGAGACCCAGTACTTC.

The rearrangement links TRBV5-1 to TRBJ2-7; tentative D call: TRBD2 (6 bases). This CDR3 contains 15 residues. V dropped 0 bases and J dropped 2 bases, with 12 bases sitting between them. Per germline, CDR1 SGHRS and CDR2 YFSETQ. CDR3 amino acids: CASSLDGLSTYEQYF. Here the CDR3 DNA reads TGCGCCAGCAGCTTGGATGGACTATCAACCTACGAGCAGTACTTC. The entire variable domain, with the rest obtained from reference TRBV5-1 and TRBJ2-7, is as follows: KAGVTQTPRYLIKTRGQQVTLSCSPISGHRSVSWYQQTPGQGLQFLFEYFSETQRNKGNFPGRFSGRQFSNSRSEMNVSTLELGDSALYLCASSLDGLSTYEQYFGPGTRLTVT.

The J gene is TRBJ2-7, the V gene TRBV5-1, with no clear D. The germline V gene encodes CDR1 SGHRS and CDR2 YFSETQ. The CDR3 is made up of 13 amino acids. Trimming cost V 0 bases and J 3 bases, with 7 bases left between them. The CDR3 DNA follows: TGCGCCAGCAGCTTGGCAGGCCTCTACGAGCAGTACTTC. Translated: CASSLAGLYEQYF. The whole variable domain, remainder taken from reference TRBV5-1 and TRBJ2-7, is KAGVTQTPRYLIKTRGQQVTLSCSPISGHRSVSWYQQTPGQGLQFLFEYFSETQRNKGNFPGRFSGRQFSNSRSEMNVSTLELGDSALYLCASSLAGLYEQYFGPGTRLTVT.

V gene TRBV11-3 combines with J gene TRBJ1-1; D is uncertain. This CDR3 comprises 13 residues. V was cut by 2 bases and J by 4 bases, with 8 bases left in between. The germline gives CDR1 SGHNT, CDR2 YENEEA. The CDR3 reads CASSLRTVTEAFF. In DNA, the CDR3 is TGTGCCAGCAGCTTACGCACAGTCACTGAAGCTTTCTTT.